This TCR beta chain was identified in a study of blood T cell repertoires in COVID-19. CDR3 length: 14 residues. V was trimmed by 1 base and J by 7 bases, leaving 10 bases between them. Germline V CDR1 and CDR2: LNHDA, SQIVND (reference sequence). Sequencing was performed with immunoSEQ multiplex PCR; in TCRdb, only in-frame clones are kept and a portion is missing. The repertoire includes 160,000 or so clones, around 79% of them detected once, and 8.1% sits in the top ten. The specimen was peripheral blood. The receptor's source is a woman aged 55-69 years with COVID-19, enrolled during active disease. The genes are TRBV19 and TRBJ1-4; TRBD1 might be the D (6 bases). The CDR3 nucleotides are TGTGCCAGTAGTATAGTCGGACAGCCTGAAAAACTGTTTTTT. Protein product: CASSIVGQPEKLFF.